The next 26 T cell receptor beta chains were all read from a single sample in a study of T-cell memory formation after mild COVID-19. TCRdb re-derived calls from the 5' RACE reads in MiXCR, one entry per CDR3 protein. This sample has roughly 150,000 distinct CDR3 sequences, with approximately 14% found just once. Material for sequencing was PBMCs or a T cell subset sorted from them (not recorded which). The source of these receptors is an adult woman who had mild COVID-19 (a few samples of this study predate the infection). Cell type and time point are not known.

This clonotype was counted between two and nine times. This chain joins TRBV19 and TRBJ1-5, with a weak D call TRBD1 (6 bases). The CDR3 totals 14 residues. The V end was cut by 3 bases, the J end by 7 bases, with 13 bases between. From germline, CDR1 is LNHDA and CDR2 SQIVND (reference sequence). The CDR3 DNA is TGTGCCAGTAGTATTCAGGGGATCGGGCAGCCCCAGCATTTT. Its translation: CASSIQGIGQPQHF.

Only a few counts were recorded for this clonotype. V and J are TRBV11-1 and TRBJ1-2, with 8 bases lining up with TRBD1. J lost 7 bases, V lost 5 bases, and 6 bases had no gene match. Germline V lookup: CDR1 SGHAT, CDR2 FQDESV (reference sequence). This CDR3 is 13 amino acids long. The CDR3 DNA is TGTGCCAGCAGCCCGGGGACAGGTCTTGGCTACACCTTC. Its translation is CASSPGTGLGYTF.

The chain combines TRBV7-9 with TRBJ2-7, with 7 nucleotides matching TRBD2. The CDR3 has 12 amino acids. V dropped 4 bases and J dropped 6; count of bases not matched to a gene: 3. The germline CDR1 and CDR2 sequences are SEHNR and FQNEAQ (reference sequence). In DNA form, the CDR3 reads TGTGCCAGCAGCTGGGGGGGAGGCGAGCAGTACTTC. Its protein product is CASSWGGGEQYF. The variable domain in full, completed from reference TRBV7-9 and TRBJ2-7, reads DTGVSQNPRHKITKRGQNVTFRCDPISEHNRLYWYRQTLGQGPEFLTYFQNEAQLEKSRLLSDRFSAERPKGSFSTLEIQRTEQGDSAMYLCASSWGGGEQYFGPGTRLTVT.

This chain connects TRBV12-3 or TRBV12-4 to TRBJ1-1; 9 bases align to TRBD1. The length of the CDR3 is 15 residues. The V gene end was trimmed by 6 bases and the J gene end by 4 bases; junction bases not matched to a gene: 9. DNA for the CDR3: TGTGCCAGCAGCGCAGGACAGGGGTGGCGCACTGAAGCTTTCTTT. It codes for CASSAGQGWRTEAFF.

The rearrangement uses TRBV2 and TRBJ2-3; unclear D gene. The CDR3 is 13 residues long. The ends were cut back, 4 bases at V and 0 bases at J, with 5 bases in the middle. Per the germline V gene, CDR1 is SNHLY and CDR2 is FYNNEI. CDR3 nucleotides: TGTGCCAGCAGTGGGCAGAGCACAGATACGCAGTATTTT. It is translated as CASSGQSTDTQYF.

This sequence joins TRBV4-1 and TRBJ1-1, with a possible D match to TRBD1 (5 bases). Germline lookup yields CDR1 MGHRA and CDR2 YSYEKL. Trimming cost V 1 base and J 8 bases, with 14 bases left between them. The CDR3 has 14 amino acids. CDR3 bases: TGCGCCAGCAGCCAAGTCCAGGAGCAGGGCGAAGCTTTCTTT. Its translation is CASSQVQEQGEAFF.

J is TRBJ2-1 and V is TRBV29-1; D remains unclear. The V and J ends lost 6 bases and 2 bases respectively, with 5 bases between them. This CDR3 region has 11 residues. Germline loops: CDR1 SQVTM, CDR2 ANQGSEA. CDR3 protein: CSVETYNEQFF. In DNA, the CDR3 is TGCAGCGTCGAGACCTACAATGAGCAGTTCTTC.

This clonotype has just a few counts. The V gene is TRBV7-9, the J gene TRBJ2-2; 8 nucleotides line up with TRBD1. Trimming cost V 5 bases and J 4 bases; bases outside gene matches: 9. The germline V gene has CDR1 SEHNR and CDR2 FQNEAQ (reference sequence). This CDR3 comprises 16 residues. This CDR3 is CASSADRGRSTGELFF. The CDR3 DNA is TGTGCCAGCAGCGCCGACAGGGGACGAAGCACCGGGGAGCTGTTTTTT.

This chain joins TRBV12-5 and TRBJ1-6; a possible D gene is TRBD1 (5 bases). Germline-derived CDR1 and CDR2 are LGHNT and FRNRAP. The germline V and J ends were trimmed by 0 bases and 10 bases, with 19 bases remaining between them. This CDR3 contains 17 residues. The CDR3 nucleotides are TGTGCTAGTGGTTTGGTACTGTCGGGGTCGAAGGGGTCACCCCTCCACTTT. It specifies CASGLVLSGSKGSPLHF.

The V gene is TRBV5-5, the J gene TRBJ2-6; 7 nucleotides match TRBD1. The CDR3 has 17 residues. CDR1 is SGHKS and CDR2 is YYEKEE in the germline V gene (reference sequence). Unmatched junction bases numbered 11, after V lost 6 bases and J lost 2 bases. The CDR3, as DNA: TGTGCCAGCACTAGGGGGCCGCTAGGTGCTGGGGCCAACGTCCTGACTTTC. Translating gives CASTRGPLGAGANVLTF.

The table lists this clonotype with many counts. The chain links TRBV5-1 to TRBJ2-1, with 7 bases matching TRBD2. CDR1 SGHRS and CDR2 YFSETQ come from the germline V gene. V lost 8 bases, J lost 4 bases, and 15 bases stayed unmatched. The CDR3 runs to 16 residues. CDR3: CASHSGPPSGYNEQFF. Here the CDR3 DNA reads TGCGCCAGTCATTCCGGTCCTCCTAGCGGTTACAATGAGCAGTTCTTC.

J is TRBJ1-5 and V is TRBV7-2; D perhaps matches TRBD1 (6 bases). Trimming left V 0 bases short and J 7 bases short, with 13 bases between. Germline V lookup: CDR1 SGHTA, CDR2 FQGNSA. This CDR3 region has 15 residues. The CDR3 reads CASSLAVTGIQPQHF. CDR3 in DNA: TGTGCCAGCAGCTTAGCTGTCACAGGGATCCAGCCCCAGCATTTT.

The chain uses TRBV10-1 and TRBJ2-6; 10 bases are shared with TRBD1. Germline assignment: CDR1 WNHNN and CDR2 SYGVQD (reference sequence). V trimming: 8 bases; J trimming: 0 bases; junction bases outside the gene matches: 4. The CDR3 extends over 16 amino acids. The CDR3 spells CASPGQGTSGANVLTF. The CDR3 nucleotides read TGCGCCAGCCCGGGACAGGGGACCTCTGGGGCCAACGTCCTGACTTTC.

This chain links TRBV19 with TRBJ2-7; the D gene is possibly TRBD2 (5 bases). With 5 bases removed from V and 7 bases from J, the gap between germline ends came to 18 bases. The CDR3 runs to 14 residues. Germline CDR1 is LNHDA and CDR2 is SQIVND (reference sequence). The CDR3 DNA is TGTGCCAGTAGTTTTGACTCTCGCGGGTTGGAGCAGTACTTC. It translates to CASSFDSRGLEQYF.

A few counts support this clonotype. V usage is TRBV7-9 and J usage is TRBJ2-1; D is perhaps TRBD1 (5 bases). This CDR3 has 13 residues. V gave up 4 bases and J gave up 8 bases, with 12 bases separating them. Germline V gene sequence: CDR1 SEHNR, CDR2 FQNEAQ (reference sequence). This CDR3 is CASSYIRVDEQFF. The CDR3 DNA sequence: TGTGCCAGCAGCTACATCAGGGTCGATGAGCAGTTCTTC.

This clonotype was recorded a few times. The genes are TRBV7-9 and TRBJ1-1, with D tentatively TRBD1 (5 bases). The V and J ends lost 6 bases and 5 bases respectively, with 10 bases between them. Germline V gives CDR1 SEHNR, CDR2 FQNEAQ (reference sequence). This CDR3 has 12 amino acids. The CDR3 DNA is TGTGCCAGCAGAGGGGTTTGGACTGAAGCTTTCTTT. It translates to CASRGVWTEAFF. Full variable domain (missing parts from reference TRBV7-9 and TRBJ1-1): DTGVSQNPRHKITKRGQNVTFRCDPISEHNRLYWYRQTLGQGPEFLTYFQNEAQLEKSRLLSDRFSAERPKGSFSTLEIQRTEQGDSAMYLCASRGVWTEAFFGQGTRLTVV.

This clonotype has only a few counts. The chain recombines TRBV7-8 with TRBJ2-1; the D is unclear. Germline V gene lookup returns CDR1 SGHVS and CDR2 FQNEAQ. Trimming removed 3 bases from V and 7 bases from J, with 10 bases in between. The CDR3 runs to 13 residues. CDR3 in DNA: TGTGCCAGCAGCTTCTCTAAAGATAATGAGCAGTTCTTC. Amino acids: CASSFSKDNEQFF.

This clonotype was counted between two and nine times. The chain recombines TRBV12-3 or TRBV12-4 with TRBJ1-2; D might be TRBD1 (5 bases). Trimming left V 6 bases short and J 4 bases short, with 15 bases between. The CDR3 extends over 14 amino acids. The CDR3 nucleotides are TGTGCCAGCAGGGGGATCAGGGAGGGCTATGGCTACACCTTC. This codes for CASRGIREGYGYTF.

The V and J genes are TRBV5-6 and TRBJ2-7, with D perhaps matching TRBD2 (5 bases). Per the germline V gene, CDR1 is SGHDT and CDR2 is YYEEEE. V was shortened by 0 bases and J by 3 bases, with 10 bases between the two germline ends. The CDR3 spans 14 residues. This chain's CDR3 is CASSLGGLDYEQYF. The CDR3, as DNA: TGTGCCAGCAGCTTGGGAGGACTGGACTACGAGCAGTACTTC.

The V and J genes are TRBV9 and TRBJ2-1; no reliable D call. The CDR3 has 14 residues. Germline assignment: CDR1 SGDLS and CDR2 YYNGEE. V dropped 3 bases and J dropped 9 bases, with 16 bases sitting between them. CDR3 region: CASSGTGPVPEQFF. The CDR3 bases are TGTGCCAGCAGCGGGACGGGTCCTGTACCTGAGCAGTTCTTC. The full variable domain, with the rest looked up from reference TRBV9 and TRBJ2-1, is DSGVTQTPKHLITATGQRVTLRCSPRSGDLSVYWYQQSLDQGLQFLIQYYNGEERAKGNILERFSAQQFPDLHSELNLSSLELGDSALYFCASSGTGPVPEQFFGPGTRLTVL.

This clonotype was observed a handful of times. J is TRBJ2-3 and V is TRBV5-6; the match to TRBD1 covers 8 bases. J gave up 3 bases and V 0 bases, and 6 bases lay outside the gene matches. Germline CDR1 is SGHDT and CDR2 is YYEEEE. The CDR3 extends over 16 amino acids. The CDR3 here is CASSLAGTGGTDTQYF. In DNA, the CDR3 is TGTGCCAGCAGCTTGGCCGGGACAGGAGGAACAGATACGCAGTATTTT. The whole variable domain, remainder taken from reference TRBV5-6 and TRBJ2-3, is DAGVTQSPTHLIKTRGQQVTLRCSPKSGHDTVSWYQQALGQGPQFIFQYYEEEERQRGNFPDRFSGHQFPNYSSELNVNALLLGDSALYLCASSLAGTGGTDTQYFGPGTRLTVL.

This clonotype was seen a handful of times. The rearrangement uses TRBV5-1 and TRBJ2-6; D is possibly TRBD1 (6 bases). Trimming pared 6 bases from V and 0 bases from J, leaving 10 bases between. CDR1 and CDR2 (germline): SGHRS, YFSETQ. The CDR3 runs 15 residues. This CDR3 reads CASTSDSSGANVLTF. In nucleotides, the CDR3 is TGCGCCAGCACTTCGGACAGCTCTGGGGCCAACGTCCTGACTTTC.

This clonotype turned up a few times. The CDR3 region has the DNA TGCGCCAGCAGCTTGACTGTAATGAACACTGAAGCTTTCTTT. It encodes CASSLTVMNTEAFF. The V and J genes are TRBV5-1 and TRBJ1-1, with D hard to call. CDR1 is SGHRS and CDR2 is YFSETQ in the germline V gene. Trimming took 1 base from V and 0 from J, leaving 7 bases between them. CDR3 length: 14 amino acids.

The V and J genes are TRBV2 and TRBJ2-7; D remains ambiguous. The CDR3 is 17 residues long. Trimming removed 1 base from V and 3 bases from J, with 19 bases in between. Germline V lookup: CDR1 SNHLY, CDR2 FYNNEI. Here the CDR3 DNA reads TGTGCCAGCAGTGAAGGAGAAGGAGTCTTTGGCGTCTACGAGCAGTACTTC. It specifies CASSEGEGVFGVYEQYF.

CDR3 sequence (DNA): TGTGCCAGCAGTGCAAACAGGGGAACTAACTATGGCTACACCTTC. Amino acid sequence: CASSANRGTNYGYTF. The chain links TRBV6-5 to TRBJ1-2; 7 nucleotides agree with TRBD1. This CDR3 is built from 15 residues. The ends lost 5 bases at V and 0 bases at J; junction bases unmatched: 6. Germline assignment: CDR1 MNHEY and CDR2 SVGAGI.

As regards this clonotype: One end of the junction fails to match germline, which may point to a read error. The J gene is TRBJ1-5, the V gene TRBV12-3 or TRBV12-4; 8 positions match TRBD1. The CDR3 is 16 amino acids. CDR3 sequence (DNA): TGTGCCAGCAGGATAACAGGGGGTTATAGCAATCAGCCCCATCATTTT. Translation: CASRITGGYSNQPHHF.